This T cell receptor (beta chain) was found in a study of CD8 T cells in Susac syndrome (dated by TCRdb to between 2019 and 2020). Regarding the complete study: Whether CD8+ T cell activation and differentiation in Susac syndrome was antigen driven was tested using repertoire sequencing. CD8+ T cell repertoire clonality was compared between about a dozen healthy donors, some 14 Susac syndrome patients and approximately 15 multiple sclerosis patients. Results and caveats for the whole study, not just this receptor: The study acknowledged that relatively few individuals were included in the TCR sequencing and HLA analysis.

RNA was extracted with the RNeasy kit and 0.5 to 1 ug was reverse transcribed using random hexamers. TCR beta CDR3 regions were amplified with the immunoSEQ multiplex PCR assay covering 54 Vbeta and 13 Jbeta segments. To correct PCR amplification bias, a synthetic template baseline was used for both primer optimization and computational correction. As for the authors' bioinformatics: Only productive sequences were kept, with reads annotated to V, D and J genes according to IMGT and analyzed in immunoSEQ Analyzer. Clonality was calculated as one minus the Shannon entropy normalized by log2 of the number of productive unique sequences. For each patient and control, public and private clones were evaluated among the 100 most prevalent clones. Clones were defined as Susac-specific if absent from the healthy and MS cohorts, from 900 to 1,300 published viral clones and from other ImmuneACCESS disease sequences. In TCRdb, the public reads were trimmed at Q25 with fastp and aligned with MiXCR, with productive beta chains retained. Entries are consolidated by CDR3 protein sequence, retaining the most common genes and DNA. In this record, the V and J calls reflect TCRdb's handling and not the investigators' own analysis. This sample holds some 300,000 distinct CDR3 sequences; about 85% were observed only once. The ten largest clones represent about 0.11% of the sample.

Of note for this clonotype: Which antigen it targets is not known. Base-call qualities are not available, and no considerably larger clone is one nucleotide away.

From cysteine to phenylalanine, the CDR3 is 12 amino acids long. The retained sequence is limited to the CDR3, 36 bases, with the frame set at the first base. From the germline V gene, CDR1 is MNHEY and CDR2 is SVGEGT. The junction shows trimming of 1 base on V and 10 bases on J, plus 8 bases between the germline ends. Peripheral blood CD8+ and CD4+ T cells from healthy donors, Susac syndrome patients and multiple sclerosis patients were profiled using high-throughput TCR beta sequencing. Multiple sclerosis controls were treatment-naive patients with stable or active relapsing-remitting disease fulfilling revised McDonald criteria. Bulk CD8+ and CD4+ T cells were purified by magnetic negative isolation, while CD8+ TEMRA cells were enriched using FACS. Blood was drawn into EDTA tubes, processed within 24 hours, and PBMCs were isolated by density gradient centrifugation. PBMCs intended for TCR sequencing were cryopreserved in liquid nitrogen and thawed later in a water bath at 37 degrees C. The sorted or isolated CD4+, CD8+ and CD8+ TEMRA cells reached a purity of at least 90%.

This clonotype originated in a human donor with multiple sclerosis. Source material: CD8+ T cells from PBMCs. The chain links TRBV6-2 or TRBV6-3 with TRBJ2-1; the D gene is perhaps TRBD1 or TRBD2, each of them matching over 5 bases. The CDR3 in this case is CASSYFGAEQFF. The DNA reads TGTGCCAGCAGTTACTTCGGGGCCGAGCAGTTCTTC.